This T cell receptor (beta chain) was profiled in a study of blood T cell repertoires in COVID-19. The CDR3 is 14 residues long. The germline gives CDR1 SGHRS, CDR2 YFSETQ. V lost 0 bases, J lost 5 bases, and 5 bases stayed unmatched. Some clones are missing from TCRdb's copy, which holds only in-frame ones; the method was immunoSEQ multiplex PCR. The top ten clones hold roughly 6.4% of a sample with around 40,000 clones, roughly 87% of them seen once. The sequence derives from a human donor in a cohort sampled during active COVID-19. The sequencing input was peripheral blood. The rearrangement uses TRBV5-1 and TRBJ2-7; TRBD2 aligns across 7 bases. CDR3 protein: CASSLGGGGNEQYF. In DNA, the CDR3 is TGCGCCAGCAGCTTGGGGGGGGGTGGGAACGAGCAGTACTTC.